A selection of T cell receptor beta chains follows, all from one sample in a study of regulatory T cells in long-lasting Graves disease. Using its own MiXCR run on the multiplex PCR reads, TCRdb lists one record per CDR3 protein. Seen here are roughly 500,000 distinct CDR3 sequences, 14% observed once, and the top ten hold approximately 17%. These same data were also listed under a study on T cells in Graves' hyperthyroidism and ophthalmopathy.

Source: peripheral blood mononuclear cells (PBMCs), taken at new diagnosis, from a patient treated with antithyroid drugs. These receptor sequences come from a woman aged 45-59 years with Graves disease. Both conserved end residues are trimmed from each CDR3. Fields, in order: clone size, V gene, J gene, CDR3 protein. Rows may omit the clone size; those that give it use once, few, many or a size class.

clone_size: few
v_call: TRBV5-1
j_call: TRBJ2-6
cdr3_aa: ASSLGVLPGANVLT

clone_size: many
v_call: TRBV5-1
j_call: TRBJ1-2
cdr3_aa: ASSPGNYYGYT

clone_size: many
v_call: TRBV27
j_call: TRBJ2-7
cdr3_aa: ASGYLAGGSRWEQY

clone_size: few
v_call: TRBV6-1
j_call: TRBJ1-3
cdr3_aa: ATQQGISGNTIY

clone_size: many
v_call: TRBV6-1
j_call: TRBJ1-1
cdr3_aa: ASIVGGNTEAF

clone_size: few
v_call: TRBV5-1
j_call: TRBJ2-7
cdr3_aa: ASSLVTDRGPYSPYEQY

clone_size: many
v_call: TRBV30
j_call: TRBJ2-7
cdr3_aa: AWSVLGGGYEQY

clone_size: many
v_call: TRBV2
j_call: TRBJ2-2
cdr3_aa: ATKNFAITGELF

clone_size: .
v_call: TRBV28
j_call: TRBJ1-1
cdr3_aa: ASTPLGRNTEAF

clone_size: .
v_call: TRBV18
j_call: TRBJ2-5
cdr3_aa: ASSRIRTFQETQY

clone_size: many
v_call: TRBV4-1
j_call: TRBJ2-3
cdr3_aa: ASSQLGTSGADTQY

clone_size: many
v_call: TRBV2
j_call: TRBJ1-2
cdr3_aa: ASSVVDYGYT

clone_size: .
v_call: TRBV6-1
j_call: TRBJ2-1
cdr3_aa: ASSRTIPSYNEQF

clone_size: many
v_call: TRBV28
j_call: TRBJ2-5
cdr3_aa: ASSSPGAGGETQY

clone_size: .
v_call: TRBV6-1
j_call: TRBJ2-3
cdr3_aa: ASRLSPTSTDTQY

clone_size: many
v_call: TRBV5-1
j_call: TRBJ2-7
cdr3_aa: ASSPWDRGAYEQY

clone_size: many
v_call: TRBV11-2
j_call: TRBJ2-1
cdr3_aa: ASSPTWGRAKEQF

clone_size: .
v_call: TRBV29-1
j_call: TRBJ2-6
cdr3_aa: SVQGSSGANVLT

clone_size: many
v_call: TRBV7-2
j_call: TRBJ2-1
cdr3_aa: ASSFGWTSPNEQF

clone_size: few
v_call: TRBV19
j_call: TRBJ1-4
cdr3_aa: ATSGQGHEKLF

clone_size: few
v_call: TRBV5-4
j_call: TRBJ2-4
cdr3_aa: ASSWTGGLVNIQY

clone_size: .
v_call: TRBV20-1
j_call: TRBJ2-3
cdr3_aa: SATGYASGRDSTDTQY

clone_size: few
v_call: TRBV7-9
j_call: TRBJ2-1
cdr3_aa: ASSSLAGGVEQF

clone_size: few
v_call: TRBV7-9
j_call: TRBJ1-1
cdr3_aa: ASSRRRRQEKEATEAF

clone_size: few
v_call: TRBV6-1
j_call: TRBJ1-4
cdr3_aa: ASSLERGGEKLF

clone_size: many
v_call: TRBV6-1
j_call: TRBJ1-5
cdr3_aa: ASRHYVGTGLLDQPQH

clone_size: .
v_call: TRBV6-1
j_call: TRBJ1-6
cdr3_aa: ASSEKPGTGAQLLH

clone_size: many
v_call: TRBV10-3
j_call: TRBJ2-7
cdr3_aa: AISETGQGLYEQY